Below are 30 T cell receptor beta chains sequenced from a single sample in a study of beta chain features in type 1 diabetes. Isolated RNA was reverse transcribed in full, so expressed TCRB transcripts were sequenced. TCRdb keeps only in-frame clones here, not all; method: immunoSEQ multiplex PCR. The table records under 300,000 clones, 27% of them present only once. Sequences were obtained from central memory CD4+ T cells from blood. These TCRs come from a man aged 30 to 45 in good health.

The chain has TRBV19 and TRBJ1-1; no firm D call. Trimming shortened V by 7 bases and J by 5 bases, and 8 bases separated the two germline ends. The CDR3 loop spans 11 amino acids. Germline V gene lookup returns CDR1 LNHDA and CDR2 SQIVND (reference sequence). The CDR3 loop reads CASNFRTEAFF. CDR3 bases: TGTGCCAGTAATTTTAGAACTGAAGCTTTCTTT.

As concerns this clone: Distinct nucleotide sequences in the sample also encode this CDR3. The chain uses TRBV2 and TRBJ2-4, with D perhaps TRBD1 or TRBD2 (5 bases each). From germline, CDR1 is SNHLY and CDR2 FYNNEI. The V and J ends lost 5 bases and 0 bases respectively, with 8 bases between them. The CDR3 has 14 residues. The CDR3 nucleotides are TGTGCCAGCAGTTCGAGGGGAGCCAAAAACATTCAGTACTTC. Amino acids: CASSSRGAKNIQYF.

The rearrangement uses TRBV6-5 and TRBJ2-5; 9 bases match TRBD1. Germline V gene lookup returns CDR1 MNHEY and CDR2 SVGAGI. The V and J ends lost 6 bases and 5 bases, in that order; junction bases with no gene match: 10. This CDR3 region has 15 residues. DNA for the CDR3: TGTGCCAGCAGCCCCGCCGGGACAGGGCACGAGACCCAGTACTTC. Its translation: CASSPAGTGHETQYF.

In its sample, this clone was seen a few times. The chain carries TRBV25-1 and TRBJ2-3; D is perhaps TRBD2 (6 bases). CDR3 length equals 14 residues. The germline V gene encodes CDR1 MGHDK and CDR2 SYGVNS. V dropped 1 base and J dropped 5 bases, with 10 bases sitting between them. This CDR3 reads CASSEWRDVDTQYF. The DNA for the CDR3 is TGTGCCAGCAGTGAATGGAGGGACGTAGATACGCAGTATTTT.

This clone has only a few counts. The chain employs TRBV9 and TRBJ2-5; no reliable D call. Per the germline V gene, CDR1 is SGDLS and CDR2 is YYNGEE. This CDR3 contains 17 residues. Trimming pared 3 bases from V and 0 bases from J, leaving 18 bases between. The CDR3: CASSADINPLYQETQYF. The CDR3 DNA follows: TGTGCCAGCAGCGCCGATATCAATCCCCTTTACCAAGAGACCCAGTACTTC.

The chain joins TRBV29-1 to TRBJ2-2; 10 bases are a match to TRBD1. Germline-derived CDR1 and CDR2 are SQVTM and ANQGSEA. The CDR3 is 13 residues long. Trimming removed 7 bases from V and 7 bases from J; junction bases left unmatched: 6. CDR3 loop: CSGKTGGSGELFF. CDR3 in DNA: TGCAGCGGGAAGACAGGGGGCAGCGGGGAGCTGTTTTTT.

The table lists this clone with a few counts. This rearrangement joins TRBV19 to TRBJ2-7, with D hard to call. With 8 bases removed from V and 2 bases from J, the gap between germline ends came to 10 bases. The germline CDR1 and CDR2 sequences are LNHDA and SQIVND (reference sequence). The CDR3 has 12 amino acids. This CDR3 is CASLSHTYEQYF. CDR3 in DNA: TGTGCCAGTCTCAGTCACACCTACGAGCAGTACTTC.

The chain has TRBV29-1 and TRBJ2-1, with 8 bases identical to TRBD1. V lost 7 bases, J lost 2 bases, and 4 bases stayed unmatched. CDR1 and CDR2 from the germline V gene are SQVTM and ANQGSEA. CDR3 length: 13 amino acids. CDR3 protein: CSAHRGTYNEQFF. The CDR3 DNA is TGCAGCGCTCACAGGGGGACCTACAATGAGCAGTTCTTC.

The chain has TRBV7-2 and TRBJ2-3, with D hard to call. The CDR3 is made up of 14 amino acids. Looked up from germline, CDR1 is SGHTA and CDR2 is FQGNSA. V shed 1 base and J shed 4 bases, with 9 bases lying between them. The CDR3 region is CASSLDGFSDTQYF. The CDR3 coding sequence is TGTGCCAGCAGCTTAGATGGTTTCTCAGATACGCAGTATTTT. Using reference TRBV7-2 and TRBJ2-3 for the parts outside the CDR3, the full variable domain is GAGVSQSPSNKVTEKGKDVELRCDPISGHTALYWYRQSLGQGLEFLIYFQGNSAPDKSGLPSDRFSAERTGGSVSTLTIQRTQQEDSAVYLCASSLDGFSDTQYFGPGTRLTVL.

This chain links TRBV6-1 with TRBJ2-1, with D unresolved. The CDR3 contains 14 residues. V lost 5 bases, J lost 0 bases, and 8 bases lay in between. Germline V gives CDR1 MNHNS, CDR2 SASEGT. CDR3 loop: CASSQQGSYNEQFF. CDR3 bases: TGTGCCAGCAGTCAACAAGGCTCCTACAATGAGCAGTTCTTC.

This clone showed up just a few times. The V and J genes are TRBV29-1 and TRBJ2-3; a possible D gene is TRBD1 (5 bases). The CDR3 length is 14 residues. Germline CDR1 is SQVTM and CDR2 is ANQGSEA. The V gene lost 6 bases and the J gene lost 0 bases, with 13 bases spanning the gap. The CDR3 loop is CSVLLGLSTDTQYF. In DNA form, the CDR3 reads TGCAGCGTGTTACTGGGGCTTAGCACAGATACGCAGTATTTT.

This clone was observed a few times. The CDR3 reads CASSLFVGFSYNEQFF. DNA of the CDR3: TGTGCCAGCAGCTTGTTTGTTGGGTTCTCCTACAATGAGCAGTTCTTC. V is TRBV5-4 and J is TRBJ2-1; unclear D gene. V was trimmed by 1 base and J by 0 bases, leaving 11 bases between them. CDR1 is SGHNT and CDR2 is YYREEE in the germline V gene (reference sequence). The CDR3 is 16 residues long.

This clone was recorded at least ten times. The chain carries TRBV18 and TRBJ2-5, with D perhaps being TRBD1 or TRBD2 (5 bases each). The germline V gene encodes CDR1 KGHSH and CDR2 LQKENI. This CDR3 is 13 amino acids long. V lost 5 bases to trimming and J lost 5 bases, with 12 bases between them. The CDR3 nucleotides are TGTGCCAGCTCATCCGGGACCGGGGAGACCCAGTACTTC. This codes for CASSSGTGETQYF.

This clone was detected only a few times. The V gene is TRBV9, the J gene TRBJ2-1; TRBD1 is a possible D gene (6 bases). Trimming removed 4 bases at V and 1 base at J, with 15 bases between. This CDR3 region has 16 residues. Germline CDR1 is SGDLS and CDR2 is YYNGEE. The CDR3 bases are TGTGCCAGCAGCTTTCGTGTGGGGGCTTCCTACAATGAGCAGTTCTTC. Protein: CASSFRVGASYNEQFF.

This clone was recorded a few times. This rearrangement joins TRBV28 to TRBJ1-1; D gene uncertain. Trimming shortened V by 6 bases and J by 8 bases, and 19 bases separated the two germline ends. Germline values: CDR1 MDHEN, CDR2 SYDVKM. CDR3 size: 14 residues. The CDR3 DNA sequence: TGTGCCAGCAGCCCCGCCGCCATCACGGGCGAAGCTTTCTTT. This gives the protein CASSPAAITGEAFF.

The V and J genes are TRBV10-2 and TRBJ2-2; D ambiguous. The germline V gene encodes CDR1 WSHSY and CDR2 SAAADI. The CDR3 runs to 13 residues. V gave up 4 bases and J gave up 7 bases, with 10 bases separating them. The CDR3 region has the DNA TGCGCCAGCAGTGCCAAACTTAGCGGGGAGCTGTTTTTT. Translated, it gives CASSAKLSGELFF.

This clone appeared a few times. The chain couples TRBV29-1 to TRBJ2-5; 8 bases fit TRBD2. CDR3 length equals 15 residues. V shed 6 bases, J shed 0 bases, and the junction held 9 bases outside the gene matches. In germline, CDR1 is SQVTM, CDR2 ANQGSEA. CDR3 coding DNA: TGCAGCGTCAAAATAGCGGGATCCCACCAAGAGACCCAGTACTTC. Residues: CSVKIAGSHQETQYF.

The chain links TRBV4-3 to TRBJ2-7; D uncertain. Germline V lookup: CDR1 LGHNA, CDR2 YSLEER. Trimming pared 0 bases from V and 3 bases from J, leaving 6 bases between. The CDR3 is made up of 13 amino acids. The CDR3 sequence is CASSQDRVYEQYF. The CDR3 DNA reads as TGCGCCAGCAGCCAAGATAGGGTCTACGAGCAGTACTTC.

This clone was seen a few times. This chain's CDR3 is CASSSDSRGNEQFF. The CDR3 DNA is TGTGCCAGCAGCTCAGACTCGCGGGGCAATGAGCAGTTCTTC. The genes are TRBV7-2 and TRBJ2-1, with a weak D call TRBD2 (6 bases). Germline V gives CDR1 SGHTA, CDR2 FQGNSA. The CDR3 is 14 residues long. Deletions cut 4 bases from V and 6 bases from J, with 13 bases between.

Here the CDR3 reads CASRDRGPEKLFF. The CDR3 nucleotides are TGTGCCAGTAGGGACAGGGGGCCTGAAAAACTGTTTTTT. The J gene is TRBJ1-4, the V gene TRBV19; TRBD1 agrees at 11 bases. Trimming took 6 bases from V and 7 from J; bases not matched to a gene: 1. CDR1 LNHDA and CDR2 SQIVND come from the germline V gene (reference sequence). The CDR3 covers 13 residues.

V is TRBV9 and J is TRBJ1-1, with 8 bases that match TRBD1. After removal of 4 bases from V and 3 bases from J, the junction contained 2 bases not matched to a gene. Germline loops: CDR1 SGDLS, CDR2 YYNGEE. The CDR3 sequence is 13 residues long. As DNA, the CDR3 is TGTGCCAGCAGCTTCAGGGGGCACACTGAAGCTTTCTTT. The encoded protein is CASSFRGHTEAFF.

The chain couples TRBV30 to TRBJ1-2, with 7 bases aligning to TRBD1. V gave up 7 bases and J gave up 2 bases; unmatched junction bases: 10. CDR3 length equals 14 residues. The germline V gene has CDR1 GTSNPN and CDR2 SVGIG (reference sequence). CDR3 residues: CALKPGTANYGYTF. The CDR3 bases are TGTGCCTTGAAGCCCGGGACAGCAAACTATGGCTACACCTTC.

The genes are TRBV5-1 and TRBJ2-2, with D unclear. The CDR3 length is 15 residues. The germline V gene has CDR1 SGHRS and CDR2 YFSETQ. The germline V and J ends were trimmed by 2 bases and 13 bases, with 21 bases remaining between them. In DNA form, the CDR3 reads TGCGCCAGCAGCTTCCCCGAAGATGATTTTGTGGGGCTGTTTTTT. Protein: CASSFPEDDFVGLFF.

This clone occurred a few times. V usage is TRBV7-2 and J usage is TRBJ1-5; D unresolved. The V gene lost 4 bases and the J gene lost 5 bases, with 6 bases spanning the gap. In germline, CDR1 is SGHTA, CDR2 FQGNSA. The length of the CDR3 is 12 residues. CDR3: CASSYSYQPQHF. The CDR3 coding sequence is TGTGCCAGCAGCTATTCGTATCAGCCCCAGCATTTT.

The gene calls are TRBV16 and TRBJ1-2, with D tentatively TRBD1 (6 bases). Trimming removed 2 bases from V and 6 bases from J, with 16 bases in between. In germline, CDR1 is KGHSY, CDR2 FQNENV. CDR3 length: 15 amino acids. CDR3 sequence (DNA): TGTGCCAGCAGCCAACAGACAGGAGGTTATAATGGCTACACCTTC. Translation gives CASSQQTGGYNGYTF.

This rearrangement joins TRBV4-2 to TRBJ2-1; 9 nucleotides align to TRBD1. J gave up 5 bases and V 4 bases, and 6 bases lay outside the gene matches. CDR1 is LGHNA and CDR2 is YNFKEQ in the germline V gene. This CDR3 has 15 residues. The CDR3 coding sequence is TGTGCCAGCAGCCTACGACAGGGGGACGACAATGAGCAGTTCTTC. Translation gives CASSLRQGDDNEQFF.

This sequence joins TRBV7-2 and TRBJ2-5, with D tentatively TRBD2 (6 bases). V gave up 5 bases and J gave up 4 bases, with 14 bases separating them. This CDR3 is built from 14 residues. The germline V gene encodes CDR1 SGHTA and CDR2 FQGNSA. CDR3 bases: TGTGCCAGCAGCCTCAGACTAGTTGGAGAGACCCAGTACTTC. Translated, it gives CASSLRLVGETQYF. Complete variable domain (other parts from reference TRBV7-2 and TRBJ2-5): GAGVSQSPSNKVTEKGKDVELRCDPISGHTALYWYRQSLGQGLEFLIYFQGNSAPDKSGLPSDRFSAERTGGSVSTLTIQRTQQEDSAVYLCASSLRLVGETQYFGPGTRLLVL.

This rearrangement joins TRBV6-6 to TRBJ2-1; D remains unclear. CDR1 and CDR2 from the germline V gene are MNHNY and SVGAGI (reference sequence). The CDR3 has 14 amino acids. The V gene lost 7 bases and the J gene lost 0 bases, with 10 bases spanning the gap. CDR3 amino acids: CASTFWSSYNEQFF. DNA for the CDR3: TGTGCCAGCACCTTCTGGAGCTCCTACAATGAGCAGTTCTTC.

This clone has only a few counts. This chain joins TRBV7-2 and TRBJ1-5; 8 bases fit TRBD1. The V and J ends lost 1 base and 11 bases, in that order; junction bases with no gene match: 7. The CDR3 is 14 residues long. CDR1 and CDR2 (germline): SGHTA, FQGNSA. CDR3 DNA: TGTGCCAGCAGCTTAGACAGGGGGATGGAGGCCCAGCATTTT. This translates into CASSLDRGMEAQHF.

The rearrangement links TRBV28 to TRBJ1-2, with D perhaps matching TRBD1 (6 bases). In germline, CDR1 is MDHEN, CDR2 SYDVKM. The CDR3 sequence is 14 residues long. Trimming took off 6 bases at V and 4 bases at J, with 15 bases between the two ends. CDR3 protein: CASRSTGGLYGYTF. The DNA for the CDR3 is TGTGCCAGCAGATCAACGGGGGGCCTCTATGGCTACACCTTC.